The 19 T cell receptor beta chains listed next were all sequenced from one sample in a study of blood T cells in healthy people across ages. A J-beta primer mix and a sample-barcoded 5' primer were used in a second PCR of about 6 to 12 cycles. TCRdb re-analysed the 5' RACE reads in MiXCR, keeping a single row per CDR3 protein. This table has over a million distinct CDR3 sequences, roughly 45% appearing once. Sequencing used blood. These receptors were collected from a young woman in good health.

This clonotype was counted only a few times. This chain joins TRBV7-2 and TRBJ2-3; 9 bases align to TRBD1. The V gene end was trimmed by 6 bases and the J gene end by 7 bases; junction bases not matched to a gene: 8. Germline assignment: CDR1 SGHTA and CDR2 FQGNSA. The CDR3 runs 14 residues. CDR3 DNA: TGTGCCAGCAGTGCCGGGACAGGGTTGAATACGCAGTATTTT. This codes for CASSAGTGLNTQYF.

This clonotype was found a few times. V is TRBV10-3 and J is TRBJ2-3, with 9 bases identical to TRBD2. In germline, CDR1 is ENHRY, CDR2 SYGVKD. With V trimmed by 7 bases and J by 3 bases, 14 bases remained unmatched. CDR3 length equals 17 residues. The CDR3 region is CAIMAIAGAGLTDTQYF. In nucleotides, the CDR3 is TGTGCCATCATGGCGATAGCGGGGGCCGGATTAACAGATACGCAGTATTTT.

CDR3 loop: CASSQKGGTYEQYF. CDR3 DNA sequence: TGCGCCAGCAGTCAAAAGGGAGGTACCTACGAGCAGTACTTC. The V call is TRBV4-1, the J call TRBJ2-7; a possible D gene is TRBD2 (6 bases). The CDR3 is 14 amino acids. Trimming shortened V by 6 bases and J by 2 bases, and 14 bases separated the two germline ends. Germline V gene sequence: CDR1 MGHRA, CDR2 YSYEKL.

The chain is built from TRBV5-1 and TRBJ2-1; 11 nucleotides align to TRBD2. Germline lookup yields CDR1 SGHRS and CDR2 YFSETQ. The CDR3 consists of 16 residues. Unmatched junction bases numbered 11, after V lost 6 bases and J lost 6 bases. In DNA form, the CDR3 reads TGCGCCAGCACCCGTCCCAGGACTAGCGGGCTCAATGAGCAGTTCTTC. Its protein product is CASTRPRTSGLNEQFF.

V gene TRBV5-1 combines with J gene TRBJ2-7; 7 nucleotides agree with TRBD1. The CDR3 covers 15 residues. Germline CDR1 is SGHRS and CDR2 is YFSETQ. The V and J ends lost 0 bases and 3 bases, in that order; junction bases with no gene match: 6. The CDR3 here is CASSLAGTVNYEQYF. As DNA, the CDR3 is TGCGCCAGCAGCTTGGCGGGGACAGTAAACTACGAGCAGTACTTC. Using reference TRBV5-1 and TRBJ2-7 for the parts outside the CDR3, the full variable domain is KAGVTQTPRYLIKTRGQQVTLSCSPISGHRSVSWYQQTPGQGLQFLFEYFSETQRNKGNFPGRFSGRQFSNSRSEMNVSTLELGDSALYLCASSLAGTVNYEQYFGPGTRLTVT.

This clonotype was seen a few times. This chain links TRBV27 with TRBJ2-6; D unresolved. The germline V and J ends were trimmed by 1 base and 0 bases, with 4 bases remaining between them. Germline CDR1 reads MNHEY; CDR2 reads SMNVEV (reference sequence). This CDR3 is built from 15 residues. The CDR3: CASSLYNSGANVLTF. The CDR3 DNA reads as TGTGCCAGCAGTTTATATAACTCTGGGGCCAACGTCCTGACTTTC.

The CDR3 nucleotides read TGTGCCAGCAGCCCCGAGACAGCTAACTATGGCTACACCTTC. Amino acid sequence: CASSPETANYGYTF. This chain joins TRBV7-9 and TRBJ1-2, with D perhaps TRBD1 (5 bases). The ends were cut back, 5 bases at V and 0 bases at J, with 10 bases in the middle. CDR3 length: 14 residues. Germline V gene data show CDR1 as SEHNR and CDR2 as FQNEAQ (reference sequence).

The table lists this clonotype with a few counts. For the CDR3, the DNA is TGTGCCAGCCGGCGGCTCAATGAGCAGTTCTTC. It specifies CASRRLNEQFF. The chain couples TRBV6-5 to TRBJ2-1, with D unclear. Germline V lookup: CDR1 MNHEY, CDR2 SVGAGI. Trimming pared 8 bases from V and 6 bases from J, leaving 8 bases between. The CDR3 sequence is 11 residues long.

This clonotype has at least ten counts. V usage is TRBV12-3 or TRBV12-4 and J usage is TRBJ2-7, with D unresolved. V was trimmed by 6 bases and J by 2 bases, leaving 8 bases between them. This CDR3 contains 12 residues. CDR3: CASSGRPYEQYF. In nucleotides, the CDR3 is TGTGCCAGCAGCGGACGGCCCTACGAGCAGTACTTC.

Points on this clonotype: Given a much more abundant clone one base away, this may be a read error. CDR3 sequence: CSVGGTGVDFNYGYTF. The CDR3 DNA reads TGCAGCGTGGGGGGGACAGGAGTCGATTTTAACTATGGCTACACCTTC. This chain joins TRBV29-1 and TRBJ1-2; 8 nucleotides match TRBD1. V was clipped by 6 bases and J by 1 base; unmatched bases: 13. The CDR3 runs to 16 residues. Germline V gives CDR1 SQVTM, CDR2 ANQGSEA.

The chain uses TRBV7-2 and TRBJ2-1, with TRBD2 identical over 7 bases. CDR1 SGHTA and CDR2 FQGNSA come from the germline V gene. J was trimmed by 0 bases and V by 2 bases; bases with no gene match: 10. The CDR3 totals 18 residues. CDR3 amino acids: CASSLLRAGLGSYNEQFF. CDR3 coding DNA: TGTGCCAGCAGCTTACTGAGAGCGGGGTTGGGCTCCTACAATGAGCAGTTCTTC.

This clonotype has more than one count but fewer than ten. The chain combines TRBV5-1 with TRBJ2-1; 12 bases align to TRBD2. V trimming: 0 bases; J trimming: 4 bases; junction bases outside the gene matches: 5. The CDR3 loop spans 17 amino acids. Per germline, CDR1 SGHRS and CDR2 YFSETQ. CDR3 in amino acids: CASSLEASGGGYNEQFF. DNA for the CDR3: TGCGCCAGCAGCTTGGAGGCTAGCGGGGGGGGATACAATGAGCAGTTCTTC.

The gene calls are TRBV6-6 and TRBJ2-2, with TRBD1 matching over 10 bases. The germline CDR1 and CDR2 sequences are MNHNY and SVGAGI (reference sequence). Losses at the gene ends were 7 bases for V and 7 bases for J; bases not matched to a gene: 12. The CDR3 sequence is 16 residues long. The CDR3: CASTQSPGQGGGELFF. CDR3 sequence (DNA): TGTGCCAGCACCCAATCACCCGGACAGGGGGGCGGGGAGCTGTTTTTT.

This CDR3 is CASSWYSGGDNEQFF. CDR3 coding DNA: TGTGCCAGCAGCTGGTACTCGGGAGGGGACAATGAGCAGTTCTTC. This chain joins TRBV7-2 and TRBJ2-1; 8 bases are shared with TRBD2. This CDR3 contains 15 residues. V trimming: 4 bases; J trimming: 5 bases; junction bases outside the gene matches: 7. Germline-derived CDR1 and CDR2 are SGHTA and FQGNSA.

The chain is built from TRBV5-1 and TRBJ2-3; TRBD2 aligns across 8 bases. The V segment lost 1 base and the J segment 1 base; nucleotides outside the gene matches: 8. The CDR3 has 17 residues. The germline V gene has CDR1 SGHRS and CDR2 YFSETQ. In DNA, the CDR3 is TGCGCCAGCAGCTTGAACCCTTTCGGGGGGGGCACAGATACGCAGTATTTT. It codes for CASSLNPFGGGTDTQYF.

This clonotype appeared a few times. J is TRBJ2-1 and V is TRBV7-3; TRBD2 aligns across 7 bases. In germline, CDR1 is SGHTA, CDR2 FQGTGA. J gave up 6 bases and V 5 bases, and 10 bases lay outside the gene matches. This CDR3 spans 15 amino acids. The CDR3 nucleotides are TGTGCCAGCAGCCCAACTAGCGAGAGGATCAATGAGCAGTTCTTC. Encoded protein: CASSPTSERINEQFF.

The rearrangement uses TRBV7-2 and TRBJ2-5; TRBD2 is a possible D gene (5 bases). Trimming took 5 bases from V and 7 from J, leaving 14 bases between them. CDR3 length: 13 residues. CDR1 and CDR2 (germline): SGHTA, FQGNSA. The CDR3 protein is CASSPGIEGTQYF. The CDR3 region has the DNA TGTGCCAGCAGCCCCGGGATCGAGGGGACCCAGTACTTC.

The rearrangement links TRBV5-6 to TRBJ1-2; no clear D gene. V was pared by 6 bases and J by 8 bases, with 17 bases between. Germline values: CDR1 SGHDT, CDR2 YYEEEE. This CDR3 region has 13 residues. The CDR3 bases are TGTGCCAGCACCTTCCGAGACGCCTTGGGCTACACCTTC. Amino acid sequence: CASTFRDALGYTF.

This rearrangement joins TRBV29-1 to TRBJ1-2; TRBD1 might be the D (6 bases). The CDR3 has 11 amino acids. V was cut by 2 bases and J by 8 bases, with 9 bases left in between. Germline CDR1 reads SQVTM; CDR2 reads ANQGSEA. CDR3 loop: CSVEQGRGYTF. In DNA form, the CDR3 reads TGCAGCGTTGAACAGGGGAGAGGCTACACCTTC. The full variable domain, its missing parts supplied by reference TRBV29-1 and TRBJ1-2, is SAVISQKPSRDICQRGTSLTIQCQVDSQVTMMFWYRQQPGQSLTLIATANQGSEATYESGFVIDKFPISRPNLTFSTLTVSNMSPEDSSIYLCSVEQGRGYTFGSGTRLTVV.